These 28 T cell receptor beta chains were all obtained from the same sample, sequenced in a study of memory B cells and T cells in multiple sclerosis. Clones were sequenced by immunoSEQ multiplex PCR, and TCRdb holds only the in-frame ones, with some missing. The repertoire includes some 7,900 clones, roughly 62% of them detected once, and approximately 30% sits in the top ten. Input material: memory (CD45RO+) CD8+ T cells from blood. The receptors originated from a human donor with multiple sclerosis.

The V gene is TRBV10-3, the J gene TRBJ2-7; 15 nucleotides agree with TRBD2. CDR1 and CDR2 from the germline V gene are ENHRY and SYGVKD. V lost 7 bases, J lost 3 bases, and 7 bases stayed unmatched. The CDR3 is 16 amino acids. CDR3 in DNA: TGTGCCATCAAATCCGGGACTAGCGGGGGGATCTACGAGCAGTACTTC. It yields the protein CAIKSGTSGGIYEQYF.

V usage is TRBV28 and J usage is TRBJ2-7; TRBD2 aligns across 9 bases. CDR3 length: 15 residues. Germline V lookup: CDR1 MDHEN, CDR2 SYDVKM. V shed 7 bases and J 0 bases; nucleotides not matched to a gene: 7. The CDR3 DNA is TGTGCCAGCACCTCGGTAGCGGGGGTCTCCTACGAGCAGTACTTC. Its protein is CASTSVAGVSYEQYF.

The chain employs TRBV5-1 and TRBJ1-1, with D possibly matching TRBD1 (5 bases). V was pared by 3 bases and J by 6 bases, with 12 bases between. Germline CDR1 and CDR2: SGHRS and YFSETQ. The CDR3 spans 13 residues. The CDR3 reads CASSSLSGSEAFF. In DNA, the CDR3 is TGCGCCAGCAGCTCATTATCAGGGTCTGAAGCTTTCTTT.

The chain is built from TRBV9 and TRBJ2-2; TRBD2 might be the D (5 bases). The CDR3 covers 14 residues. Trimming pared 1 base from V and 5 bases from J, leaving 9 bases between. Germline lookup yields CDR1 SGDLS and CDR2 YYNGEE. In DNA, the CDR3 is TGTGCCAGCAGCGTATCCGGGATGACCGGGGAGCTGTTTTTT. The encoded protein is CASSVSGMTGELFF. The full variable domain, in which reference TRBV9 and TRBJ2-2 provide the parts outside the CDR3, is DSGVTQTPKHLITATGQRVTLRCSPRSGDLSVYWYQQSLDQGLQFLIQYYNGEERAKGNILERFSAQQFPDLHSELNLSSLELGDSALYFCASSVSGMTGELFFGEGSRLTVL.

The chain recombines TRBV11-2 with TRBJ2-5; D is unresolved. Germline V gives CDR1 SGHAT, CDR2 FQNNGV. The CDR3 consists of 13 residues. V was pared by 5 bases and J by 1 base, with 8 bases between. The CDR3 sequence: CASSMGLQETQYF. The CDR3 DNA reads TGTGCCAGCAGCATGGGCCTCCAAGAGACCCAGTACTTC.

The chain employs TRBV2 and TRBJ1-2; 9 bases agree with TRBD1. The germline CDR1 and CDR2 sequences are SNHLY and FYNNEI. The length of the CDR3 is 14 residues. The V segment lost 6 bases and the J segment 7 bases; nucleotides outside the gene matches: 9. CDR3 coding DNA: TGTGCCAGCAGCTCCGTGGGGACAGGGACTGGCTACACCTTC. This encodes CASSSVGTGTGYTF.

This clone was observed once. The chain couples TRBV7-9 to TRBJ2-5, with 13 positions matching TRBD2. Germline V gene lookup returns CDR1 SEHNR and CDR2 FQNEAQ (reference sequence). This CDR3 is built from 17 residues. V shed 5 bases and J 4 bases; nucleotides not matched to a gene: 10. In DNA form, the CDR3 reads TGTGCCAGCAGCCCGCCGACTAGCGGGGGGCCGGGAGAGACCCAGTACTTC. Encoded protein: CASSPPTSGGPGETQYF.

The V and J genes are TRBV7-8 and TRBJ2-1; a weak D match, TRBD2 (6 bases). Germline V lookup: CDR1 SGHVS, CDR2 FQNEAQ. The ends were cut back, 6 bases at V and 5 bases at J, with 14 bases in the middle. CDR3 size: 14 residues. CDR3 amino acids: CASSRPGVNNEQFF. The CDR3 nucleotides read TGTGCCAGCAGTCGACCGGGAGTCAACAATGAGCAGTTCTTC.

The chain joins TRBV6-5 to TRBJ2-1, with TRBD2 matching over 7 bases. Per germline, CDR1 MNHEY and CDR2 SVGAGI. The J segment lost 4 bases and the V segment lost 6 bases, leaving 0 bases of the junction unmatched. The CDR3 has 12 amino acids. CDR3 in DNA: TGTGCCAGCAGCGGGGGGTACAATGAGCAGTTCTTC. Translating gives CASSGGYNEQFF.

As concerns this clone: This CDR3 is also generated by other DNA sequences in the sample. The chain links TRBV28 to TRBJ2-3; D is undetermined. Germline lookup yields CDR1 MDHEN and CDR2 SYDVKM. The V end lost 3 bases, the J end lost 1 base, and 8 bases lay between the germline ends. CDR3 length: 14 amino acids. In DNA form, the CDR3 reads TGTGCCAGCAGTTTTCTATCGGGCACAGATACGCAGTATTTT. Protein product: CASSFLSGTDTQYF.

The rearrangement uses TRBV5-1 and TRBJ2-7, with a possible D match to TRBD1 (7 bases). The V end lost 3 bases, the J end lost 4 bases, and 17 bases lay between the germline ends. The CDR3 has 15 residues. Germline V gene lookup returns CDR1 SGHRS and CDR2 YFSETQ. In DNA form, the CDR3 reads TGCGCCAGCAGCTCGGAGGGGGCCTTTCCGTACGAGCAGTACTTC. This gives the protein CASSSEGAFPYEQYF.

This clone came up once. The J gene is TRBJ2-3, the V gene TRBV18; D is perhaps TRBD2 (5 bases). The V gene lost 3 bases and the J gene lost 0 bases, with 13 bases spanning the gap. This CDR3 has 16 residues. CDR1 is KGHSH, CDR2 LQKENI, per germline. DNA for the CDR3: TGTGCCAGCTCACCCTCCGGGCGGAGGAGCACAGATACGCAGTATTTT. Protein product: CASSPSGRRSTDTQYF.

By sample fraction, this clone is medium-sized (0.01 to 0.1%). CDR3 residues: CASSQGRELSYEQYF. The CDR3 DNA sequence: TGCGCCAGCAGCCAAGGGCGGGAGCTATCCTACGAGCAGTACTTC. This sequence joins TRBV4-1 and TRBJ2-7; 7 positions match TRBD2. Germline V gene sequence: CDR1 MGHRA, CDR2 YSYEKL. The V and J ends lost 1 base and 1 base, in that order; junction bases with no gene match: 4. CDR3 size: 15 residues.

The chain recombines TRBV7-8 with TRBJ2-7; TRBD1 matches 11 bases. This CDR3 has 16 amino acids. Germline CDR1 and CDR2: SGHVS and FQNEAQ. V was clipped by 4 bases and J by 0 bases; unmatched bases: 5. In nucleotides, the CDR3 is TGTGCCAGCAGCTGGGACAGGGGGGAAAGCTCCTACGAGCAGTACTTC. Its protein is CASSWDRGESSYEQYF.

This chain links TRBV4-1 with TRBJ1-1; D gene ambiguous. This CDR3 has 15 amino acids. V shed 3 bases and J shed 4 bases, with 15 bases lying between them. From germline, CDR1 is MGHRA and CDR2 YSYEKL. The CDR3 here is CASSQKFLASTEAFF. DNA for the CDR3: TGCGCCAGCAGCCAGAAGTTTCTAGCCAGCACTGAAGCTTTCTTT.

The chain has TRBV10-2 and TRBJ2-7; D may be TRBD1 (5 bases). The ends were cut back, 3 bases at V and 7 bases at J, with 7 bases in the middle. The CDR3 is 11 amino acids. CDR1 and CDR2 (germline): WSHSY, SAAADI. In nucleotides, the CDR3 is TGCGCCAGCAGTGACAACAGGGAGCAGTACTTC. Its protein is CASSDNREQYF.

This clone was observed a few times. The chain carries TRBV29-1 and TRBJ2-3; 9 nucleotides match TRBD1. Germline-derived CDR1 and CDR2 are SQVTM and ANQGSEA. The CDR3 covers 14 residues. V shed 3 bases, J shed 4 bases, and the junction held 5 bases outside the gene matches. CDR3 loop: CSVEGQGVADTQYF. CDR3 nucleotide sequence: TGCAGCGTTGAGGGACAGGGTGTCGCAGATACGCAGTATTTT.

The rearrangement links TRBV4-2 to TRBJ2-1; D unresolved. This CDR3 contains 14 residues. Germline CDR1 is LGHNA and CDR2 is YNFKEQ. The V and J ends lost 3 bases and 8 bases respectively, with 14 bases between them. The CDR3 reads CASSQAWLVDEQFF. The CDR3 DNA is TGTGCCAGCAGCCAGGCCTGGCTAGTCGATGAGCAGTTCTTC.

This chain uses TRBV6-1 with TRBJ2-2; 10 positions match TRBD1. The CDR3 is made up of 15 amino acids. CDR1 is MNHNS and CDR2 is SASEGT in the germline V gene. V shed 3 bases, J shed 3 bases, and the junction held 1 base outside the gene matches. This CDR3 reads CASSDGTGDTGELFF. Here the CDR3 DNA reads TGTGCCAGCAGTGACGGGACAGGGGACACCGGGGAGCTGTTTTTT.

The chain combines TRBV5-1 with TRBJ2-3; 9 nucleotides align to TRBD1. There are 16 residues in the CDR3. Germline V lookup: CDR1 SGHRS, CDR2 YFSETQ. With 0 bases clipped from V and 4 bases from J, the junction kept 6 bases outside the gene matches. The CDR3 spells CASSLEQGAIADTQYF. CDR3 nucleotide sequence: TGCGCCAGCAGCTTGGAACAGGGGGCGATCGCAGATACGCAGTATTTT.

The genes are TRBV7-9 and TRBJ2-7, with D possibly TRBD1 on 5 matching bases. The CDR3 covers 14 residues. Germline-derived CDR1 and CDR2 are SEHNR and FQNEAQ (reference sequence). V lost 2 bases and J lost 5, with 13 bases in between. The CDR3 nucleotides read TGTGCCAGCAGCTTAAAGGGGTTCGGCGACGAGCAGTACTTC. Its translation: CASSLKGFGDEQYF.

The chain is built from TRBV6-4 and TRBJ2-1, with D maybe TRBD2 (5 bases). Germline V gene data show CDR1 as MRHNA and CDR2 as SNTAGT. Trimming pared 6 bases from V and 5 bases from J, leaving 17 bases between. The CDR3 contains 15 residues. CDR3 nucleotides: TGTGCCAGCAGCGCCGATACTGGAGGAAACAATGAGCAGTTCTTC. Protein: CASSADTGGNNEQFF.

This clone was seen only a few times. The rearrangement uses TRBV9 and TRBJ2-1; a weak D match, TRBD2 (5 bases). The CDR3 has 14 amino acids. Germline CDR1 is SGDLS and CDR2 is YYNGEE. The V end lost 2 bases, the J end lost 9 bases, and 15 bases lay between the germline ends. The CDR3 is CASSVLAGSFEQFF. CDR3 nucleotides: TGTGCCAGCAGCGTTCTAGCAGGTTCTTTTGAGCAGTTCTTC.

J is TRBJ2-5 and V is TRBV2, with no clear D. The germline gives CDR1 SNHLY, CDR2 FYNNEI. CDR3 size: 14 residues. V was cut by 0 bases and J by 4 bases, with 9 bases left in between. The CDR3 bases are TGTGCCAGCAGTGAAGCTAGCTCCCCAGAGACCCAGTACTTC. It is translated as CASSEASSPETQYF.

By share, this clone ranks as medium-sized. This chain connects TRBV7-8 to TRBJ2-1, with 13 bases that match TRBD2. The CDR3 is made up of 17 amino acids. CDR1 and CDR2 from the germline V gene are SGHVS and FQNEAQ. V shed 4 bases and J 3 bases; nucleotides not matched to a gene: 6. The CDR3 spells CASSSWTSGSDYNEQFF. The CDR3 DNA reads as TGTGCCAGCAGCTCCTGGACTAGCGGGAGTGACTACAATGAGCAGTTCTTC.

V gene TRBV4-1 combines with J gene TRBJ1-2, with 8 bases aligning to TRBD1. The V gene end was trimmed by 4 bases and the J gene end by 4 bases; junction bases not matched to a gene: 8. This CDR3 contains 15 residues. From germline, CDR1 is MGHRA and CDR2 YSYEKL. DNA for the CDR3: TGCGCCAGCAGCCCAGCGGACAGGGCAGGCTATGGCTACACCTTC. This sequence encodes CASSPADRAGYGYTF.

This clone has just a few counts. CDR3 sequence reads: CASSAGTSGTDTQYF. The CDR3 DNA reads as TGTGCCAGCAGTGCCGGGACTAGCGGCACAGATACGCAGTATTTT. The V call is TRBV6-4, the J call TRBJ2-3, with 10 nucleotides matching TRBD2. Germline loops: CDR1 MRHNA, CDR2 SNTAGT. The CDR3 sequence is 15 residues long. Unmatched junction bases numbered 2, after V lost 4 bases and J lost 1 base.

The chain couples TRBV9 to TRBJ2-7, with TRBD1 as a possible D gene (5 bases). The CDR3 contains 14 residues. Germline CDR1 is SGDLS and CDR2 is YYNGEE. V shed 2 bases and J shed 3 bases, with 12 bases lying between them. CDR3 nucleotide sequence: TGTGCCAGCAGCGTGTTCCCAGGGCACTACGAGCAGTACTTC. Its protein product is CASSVFPGHYEQYF.